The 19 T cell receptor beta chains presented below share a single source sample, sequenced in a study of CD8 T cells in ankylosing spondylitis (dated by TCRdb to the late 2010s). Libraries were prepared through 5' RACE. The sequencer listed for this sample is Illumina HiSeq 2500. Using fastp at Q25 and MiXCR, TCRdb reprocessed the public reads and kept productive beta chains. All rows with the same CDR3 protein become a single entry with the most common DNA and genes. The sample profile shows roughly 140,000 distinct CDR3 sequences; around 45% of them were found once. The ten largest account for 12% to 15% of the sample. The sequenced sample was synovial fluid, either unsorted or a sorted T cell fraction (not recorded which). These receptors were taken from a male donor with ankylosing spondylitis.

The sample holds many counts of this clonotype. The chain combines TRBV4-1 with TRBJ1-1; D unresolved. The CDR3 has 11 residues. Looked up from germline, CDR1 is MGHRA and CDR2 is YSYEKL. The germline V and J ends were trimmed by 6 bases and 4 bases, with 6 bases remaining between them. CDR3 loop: CASRVGTEAFF. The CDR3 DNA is TGCGCCAGCAGGGTGGGCACTGAAGCTTTCTTT.

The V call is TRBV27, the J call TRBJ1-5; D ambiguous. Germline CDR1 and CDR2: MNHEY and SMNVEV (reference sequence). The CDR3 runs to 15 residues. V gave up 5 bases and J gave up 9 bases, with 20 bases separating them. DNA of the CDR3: TGTGCCAGCAGTCCTCTAGGAGGGAAGGTGAGGCCCCAGCATTTT. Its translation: CASSPLGGKVRPQHF.

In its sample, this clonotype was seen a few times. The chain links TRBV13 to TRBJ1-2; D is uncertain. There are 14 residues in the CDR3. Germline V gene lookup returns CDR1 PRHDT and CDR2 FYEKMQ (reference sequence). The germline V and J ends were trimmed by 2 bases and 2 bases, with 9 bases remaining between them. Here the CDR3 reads CASSLRAGNYGYTF. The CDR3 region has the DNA TGTGCCAGCAGCTTACGGGCGGGGAACTATGGCTACACCTTC.

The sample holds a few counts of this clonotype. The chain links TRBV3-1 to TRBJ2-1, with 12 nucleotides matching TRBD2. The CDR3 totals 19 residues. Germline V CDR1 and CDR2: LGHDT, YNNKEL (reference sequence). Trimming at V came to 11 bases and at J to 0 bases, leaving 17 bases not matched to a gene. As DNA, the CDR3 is TGTGCCTTCAGACCGCTAGCGGGGGGGGCTTATAGCTCCTACAATGAGCAGTTCTTC. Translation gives CAFRPLAGGAYSSYNEQFF.

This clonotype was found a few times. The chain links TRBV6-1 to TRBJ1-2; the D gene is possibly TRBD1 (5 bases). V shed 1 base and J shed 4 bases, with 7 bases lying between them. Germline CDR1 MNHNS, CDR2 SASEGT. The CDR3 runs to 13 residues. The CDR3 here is CASSEEGIYGYTF. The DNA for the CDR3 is TGTGCCAGCAGTGAAGAGGGGATCTATGGCTACACCTTC.

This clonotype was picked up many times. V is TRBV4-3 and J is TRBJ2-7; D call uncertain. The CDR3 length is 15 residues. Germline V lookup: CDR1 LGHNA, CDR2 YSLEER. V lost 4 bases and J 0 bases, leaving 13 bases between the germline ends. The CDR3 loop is CASSRWSDASYEQYF. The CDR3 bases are TGCGCCAGCAGCCGATGGTCGGACGCCTCCTACGAGCAGTACTTC.

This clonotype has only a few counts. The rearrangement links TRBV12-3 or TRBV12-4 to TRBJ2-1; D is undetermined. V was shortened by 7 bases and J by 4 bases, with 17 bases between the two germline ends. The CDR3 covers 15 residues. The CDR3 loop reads CASTTYRNRYNEQFF. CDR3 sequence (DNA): TGTGCCAGCACTACCTACCGGAACAGATACAATGAGCAGTTCTTC.

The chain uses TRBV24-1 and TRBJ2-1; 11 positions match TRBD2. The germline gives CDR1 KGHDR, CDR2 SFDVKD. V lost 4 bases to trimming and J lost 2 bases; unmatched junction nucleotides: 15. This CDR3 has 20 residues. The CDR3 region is CATSDSTTSGRVFAYNEQFF. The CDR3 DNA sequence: TGTGCCACCAGTGACTCTACTACTAGCGGGAGAGTTTTCGCCTACAATGAGCAGTTCTTC.

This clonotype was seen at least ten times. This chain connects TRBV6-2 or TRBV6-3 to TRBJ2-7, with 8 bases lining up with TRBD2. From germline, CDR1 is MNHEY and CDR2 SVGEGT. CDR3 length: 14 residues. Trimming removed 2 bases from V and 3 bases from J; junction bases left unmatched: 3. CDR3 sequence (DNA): TGTGCCAGCAGTTACAGCGGGAGAAGCTACGAGCAGTACTTC. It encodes CASSYSGRSYEQYF.

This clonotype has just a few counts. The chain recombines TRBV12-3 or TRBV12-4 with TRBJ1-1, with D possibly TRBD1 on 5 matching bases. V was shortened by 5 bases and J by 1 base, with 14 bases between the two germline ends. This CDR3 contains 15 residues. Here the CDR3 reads CASSGTGHWNTEAFF. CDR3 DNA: TGTGCCAGCAGTGGGACGGGGCATTGGAACACTGAAGCTTTCTTT.

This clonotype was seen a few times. The CDR3 DNA reads as TGTGCCAGCAGTAAGGCCTGGGCTTTCTATAATTCACCCCTCCACTTT. It codes for CASSKAWAFYNSPLHF. The chain links TRBV2 to TRBJ1-6; D call uncertain. Germline CDR1 reads SNHLY; CDR2 reads FYNNEI. This CDR3 spans 16 amino acids. The V end was cut by 5 bases, the J end by 3 bases, with 14 bases between.

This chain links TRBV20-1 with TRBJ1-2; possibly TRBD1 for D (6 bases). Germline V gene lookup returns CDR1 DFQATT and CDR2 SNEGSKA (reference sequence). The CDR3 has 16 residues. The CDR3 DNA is TGCAGCCCCCTGGGGGACATCGCAATAGCTAACTATGGCTACACCTTC. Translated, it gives CSPLGDIAIANYGYTF.

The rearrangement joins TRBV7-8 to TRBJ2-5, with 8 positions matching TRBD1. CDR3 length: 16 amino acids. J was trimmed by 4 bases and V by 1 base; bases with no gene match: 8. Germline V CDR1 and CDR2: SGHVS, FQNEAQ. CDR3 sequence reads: CASSLVEGQVPETQYF. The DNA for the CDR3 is TGTGCCAGCAGCTTAGTCGAGGGACAGGTGCCAGAGACCCAGTACTTC.

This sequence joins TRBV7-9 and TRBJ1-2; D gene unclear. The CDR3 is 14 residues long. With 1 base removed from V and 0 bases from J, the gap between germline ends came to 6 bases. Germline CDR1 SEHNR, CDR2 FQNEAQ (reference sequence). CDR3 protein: CASSLGVANYGYTF. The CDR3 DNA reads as TGTGCCAGCAGCTTAGGAGTCGCTAACTATGGCTACACCTTC.

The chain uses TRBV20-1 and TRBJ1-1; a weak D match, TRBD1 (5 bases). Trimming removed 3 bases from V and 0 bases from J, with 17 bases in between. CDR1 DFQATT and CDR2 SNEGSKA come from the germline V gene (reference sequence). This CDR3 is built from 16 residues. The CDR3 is CSASARTPWMNTEAFF. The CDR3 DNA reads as TGCAGTGCTAGCGCAAGGACACCCTGGATGAACACTGAAGCTTTCTTT.

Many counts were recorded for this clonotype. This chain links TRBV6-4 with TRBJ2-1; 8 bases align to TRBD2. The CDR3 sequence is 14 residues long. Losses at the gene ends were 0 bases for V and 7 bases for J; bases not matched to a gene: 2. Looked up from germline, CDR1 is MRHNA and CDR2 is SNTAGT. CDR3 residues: CASSDSPGGNEQFF. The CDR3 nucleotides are TGTGCCAGCAGTGACTCCCCGGGGGGGAATGAGCAGTTCTTC.

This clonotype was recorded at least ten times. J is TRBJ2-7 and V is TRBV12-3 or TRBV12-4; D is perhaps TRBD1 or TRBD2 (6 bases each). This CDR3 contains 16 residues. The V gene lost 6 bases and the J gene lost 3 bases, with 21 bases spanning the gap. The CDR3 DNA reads TGTGCCAGCAGCCCCCATGTGGGCGGGACAATCTACGAGCAGTACTTC. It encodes CASSPHVGGTIYEQYF.

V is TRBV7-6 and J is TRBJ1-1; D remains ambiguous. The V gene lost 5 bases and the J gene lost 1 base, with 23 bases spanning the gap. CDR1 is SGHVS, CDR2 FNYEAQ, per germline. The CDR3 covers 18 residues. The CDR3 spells CASSPRTAVRNGNTEAFF. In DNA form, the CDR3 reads TGTGCCAGCAGCCCACGGACCGCGGTGAGGAATGGGAACACTGAAGCTTTCTTT.

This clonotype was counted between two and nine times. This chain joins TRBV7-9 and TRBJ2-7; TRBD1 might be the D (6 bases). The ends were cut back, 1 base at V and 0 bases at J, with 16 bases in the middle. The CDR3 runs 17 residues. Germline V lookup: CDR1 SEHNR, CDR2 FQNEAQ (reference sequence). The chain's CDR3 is CASSLGLWQGSSYEQYF. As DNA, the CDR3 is TGTGCCAGCAGCTTAGGCCTTTGGCAGGGGAGCTCCTACGAGCAGTACTTC.